The sequence of this T cell receptor beta chain was determined in a study of T cell repertoires in aging, cancer and after chemotherapy. Regarding the study as a whole: Compared with age-matched healthy donors, untreated hematological or solid cancer patients showed higher blood TCR clonality. In healthy donors, age-related TCR diversity loss mainly reflected lost richness.

The sample holds a few counts of this clonotype. The antigen remains unidentified. Peripheral blood genomic DNA, not sorted cells or RNA, was the template. Looked up from germline, CDR1 is SGHNT and CDR2 is YYREEE (reference sequence). V lost 4 bases and J lost 3; bases outside the gene matches: 4. The CDR3 has 15 amino acids. Multiplex touch-down PCR with TRB-A/B primers amplified rearranged V-D-J TRB sequences. TCRdb reprocessed the multiplex PCR reads with MiXCR, giving one entry per CDR3 protein. The table has 9,500 or so distinct CDR3 sequences, approximately 25% seen once; the top ten hold 2% to 3%.

The source material was blood. This chain connects TRBV5-4 to TRBJ2-3, with 11 bases identical to TRBD2. The sequence came from a human donor in good health. The CDR3 DNA sequence: TGTGCCAGCAGCGGGGGACTAGCGGAAACAGATACGCAGTATTTT. This translates into CASSGGLAETDTQYF.